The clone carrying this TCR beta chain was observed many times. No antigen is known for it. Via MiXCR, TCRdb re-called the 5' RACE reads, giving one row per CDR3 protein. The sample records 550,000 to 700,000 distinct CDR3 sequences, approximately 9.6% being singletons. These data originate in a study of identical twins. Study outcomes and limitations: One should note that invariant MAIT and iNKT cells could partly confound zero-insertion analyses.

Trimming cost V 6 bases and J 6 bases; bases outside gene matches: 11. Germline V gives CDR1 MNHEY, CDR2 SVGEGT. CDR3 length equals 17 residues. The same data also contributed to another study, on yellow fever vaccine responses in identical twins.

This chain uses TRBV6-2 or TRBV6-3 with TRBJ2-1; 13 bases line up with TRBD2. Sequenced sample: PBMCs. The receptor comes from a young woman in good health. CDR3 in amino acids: CASSPLQRTSGSNEQFF. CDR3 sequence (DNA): TGTGCCAGCAGCCCACTGCAAAGGACTAGCGGGAGCAATGAGCAGTTCTTC.